Below are 17 T cell receptor beta chains sequenced from a single sample in a study of cytomegalovirus exposure and HLA in healthy donors listed by TCRdb under 2017. The method behind the library was the immunoSEQ multiplex PCR assay. The multiplex PCR relied on a mix of 60 forward primers for TCR Vbeta segments and 13 reverse primers for TCR Jbeta segments. In its TCRdb copy, this immuneACCESS table keeps in-frame sequences only and misses some clones. Where compared with another copy, unresolved V genes explain less than half of these, and the others have no known cause. The sample profile shows 75,000 to 100,000 clones; 60% to 80% of them were found once. Over 1% of the sample is in the top ten clones. Sequences were obtained from PBMCs. These receptors all come from a female donor in good health and CMV-seronegative.

This chain connects TRBV27 to TRBJ1-2, with 8 bases identical to TRBD1. This CDR3 region has 14 residues. Losses at the gene ends were 5 bases for V and 5 bases for J; bases not matched to a gene: 7. CDR1 is MNHEY and CDR2 is SMNVEV in the germline V gene (reference sequence). CDR3 protein: CASSLLGQGYGYTF. In DNA, the CDR3 is TGTGCCAGCAGTCTACTAGGACAGGGTTATGGCTACACCTTC.

V is TRBV19 and J is TRBJ1-5; 7 bases map to TRBD1. The CDR3 spans 11 residues. Germline CDR1 LNHDA, CDR2 SQIVND (reference sequence). J was trimmed by 8 bases and V by 6 bases; bases with no gene match: 1. In DNA, the CDR3 is TGTGCCAGTAGCCAGGGGGAGCCCCAGCATTTT. This translates into CASSQGEPQHF.

The chain combines TRBV7-2 with TRBJ2-2; the match to TRBD2 covers 11 bases. After removal of 1 base from V and 5 bases from J, the junction contained 0 bases not matched to a gene. From germline, CDR1 is SGHTA and CDR2 FQGNSA. This CDR3 is 15 amino acids long. CDR3 in DNA: TGTGCCAGCAGCTTAGGGACTAGCGGGACCGGGGAGCTGTTTTTT. It yields the protein CASSLGTSGTGELFF.

This clone was observed a handful of times. The V gene is TRBV4-1, the J gene TRBJ1-4; 8 bases map to TRBD1. Germline V CDR1 and CDR2: MGHRA, YSYEKL. The CDR3 extends over 16 amino acids. V lost 4 bases and J lost 3; bases outside the gene matches: 7. CDR3 bases: TGCGCCAGCAGCCGCACAGGGGGAGAGGCTAATGAAAAACTGTTTTTT. Its protein product is CASSRTGGEANEKLFF.

V and J are TRBV29-1 and TRBJ2-7; TRBD2 is a possible D gene (7 bases). V lost 3 bases and J lost 2, with 11 bases in between. The CDR3 has 13 amino acids. From germline, CDR1 is SQVTM and CDR2 ANQGSEA. The CDR3 here is CSVDRGGTYEQYF. DNA of the CDR3: TGCAGCGTTGATAGGGGGGGAACCTACGAGCAGTACTTC.

This chain links TRBV5-1 with TRBJ1-2; 9 bases map to TRBD1. The trim removed 0 bases at V and 3 bases at J, leaving 6 bases unmatched. The germline gives CDR1 SGHRS, CDR2 YFSETQ. The CDR3 is 16 residues long. CDR3 sequence (DNA): TGCGCCAGCAGCTTGGGTGGGACAGGGACACACTATGGCTACACCTTC. Translated, it gives CASSLGGTGTHYGYTF.

CDR3 region: CASSESLYSSDQPQHF. CDR3 nucleotide sequence: TGCGCCAGCAGTGAGTCCCTATACAGTTCGGATCAGCCCCAGCATTTT. The J gene is TRBJ1-5, the V gene TRBV10-2; D unresolved. This CDR3 region has 16 residues. Germline CDR1 WSHSY, CDR2 SAAADI. Trimming shortened V by 0 bases and J by 5 bases, and 14 bases separated the two germline ends.

This clone was found once. The chain uses TRBV5-1 and TRBJ2-1; possible D gene TRBD2, 6 bases. CDR1 and CDR2 from the germline V gene are SGHRS and YFSETQ. CDR3 length: 15 residues. Trimming stripped 3 bases from V and 1 base from J, with 11 bases between. The CDR3 DNA reads as TGCGCCAGCAGCTCACGCGGGGAATCCTACAATGAGCAGTTCTTC. Its translation: CASSSRGESYNEQFF.

This clone showed up just a few times. This chain connects TRBV9 to TRBJ1-5; 8 bases line up with TRBD1. V lost 6 bases to trimming and J lost 0 bases; unmatched junction nucleotides: 11. Germline loops: CDR1 SGDLS, CDR2 YYNGEE. The CDR3 runs 17 residues. CDR3 in DNA: TGTGCCAGCAACTCAGGGGGCGAGAGGGATAGCAATCAGCCCCAGCATTTT. Protein sequence: CASNSGGERDSNQPQHF.

The CDR3, as DNA: TGCAGCGTTTTCCTAACAGGAAACTATGGCTACACCTTC. The encoded protein is CSVFLTGNYGYTF. The chain combines TRBV29-1 with TRBJ1-2; weak D call: TRBD1 (5 bases). The germline CDR1 and CDR2 sequences are SQVTM and ANQGSEA. The CDR3 consists of 13 residues. The V end was cut by 5 bases, the J end by 2 bases, with 12 bases between.

The V and J genes are TRBV7-9 and TRBJ2-1, with 12 bases that match TRBD2. With V trimmed by 3 bases and J by 8 bases, 8 bases remained unmatched. CDR1 is SEHNR, CDR2 FQNEAQ, per germline (reference sequence). This CDR3 is built from 16 residues. Written as DNA, the CDR3 is TGTGCCAGCAGCTTTGGCCCTAGCGGGAGGGCCCATGAGCAGTTCTTC. It is translated as CASSFGPSGRAHEQFF.

CDR3 region: CASSPLGTESTEAFF. The DNA of the CDR3 is TGTGCCAGCTCACCACTGGGGACAGAGAGCACTGAAGCTTTCTTT. The V and J genes are TRBV18 and TRBJ1-1, with 7 nucleotides matching TRBD1. The V segment lost 1 base and the J segment 4 bases; nucleotides outside the gene matches: 6. The length of the CDR3 is 15 residues. CDR1 is KGHSH, CDR2 LQKENI, per germline.

The J gene is TRBJ2-1, the V gene TRBV7-3; 9 nucleotides match TRBD2. Germline CDR1 is SGHTA and CDR2 is FQGTGA. With V trimmed by 3 bases and J by 5 bases, 17 bases remained unmatched. The CDR3 sequence is 19 residues long. The CDR3 bases are TGTGCCAGCAGCTTCCGGGGCGGACTAGCGAGATTATTGAACAATGAGCAGTTCTTC. Translated, it gives CASSFRGGLARLLNNEQFF. Full variable domain (remainder filled in from reference TRBV7-3 and TRBJ2-1): GAGVSQTPSNKVTEKGKYVELRCDPISGHTALYWYRQSLGQGPEFLIYFQGTGAADDSGLPNDRFFAVRPEGSVSTLKIQRTERGDSAVYLCASSFRGGLARLLNNEQFFGPGTRLTVL.

This clone occurred a few times. The chain links TRBV7-9 to TRBJ2-7; a possible D gene is TRBD1 (6 bases). Trimming took off 3 bases at V and 10 bases at J, with 7 bases between the two ends. This CDR3 has 10 amino acids. Germline V gives CDR1 SEHNR, CDR2 FQNEAQ (reference sequence). The CDR3 region is CASSLDSQYF. In DNA, the CDR3 is TGTGCCAGCAGCTTGGACAGTCAGTACTTC.

The rearrangement uses TRBV30 and TRBJ2-5; 8 nucleotides agree with TRBD1. The germline V gene encodes CDR1 GTSNPN and CDR2 SVGIG (reference sequence). This CDR3 has 12 amino acids. V lost 7 bases, J lost 5 bases, and 6 bases stayed unmatched. CDR3 loop: CAYTNRGETQYF. The CDR3 DNA reads as TGTGCCTATACGAACAGGGGGGAGACCCAGTACTTC.

Comments on this clone: A read error may produce the germline difference seen at one junction end. CDR3 DNA sequence: TGTGCCGGCAGTCGAAACAGGGATCCCTATGGCTACACCTTC. This sequence encodes CAGSRNRDPYGYTF. This sequence joins TRBV6-6 and TRBJ1-2, with a weak D call TRBD1 (6 bases). The CDR3 loop spans 14 amino acids. Germline V lookup: CDR1 MNHNY, CDR2 SVGAGI (reference sequence).

The V call is TRBV29-1, the J call TRBJ2-1; TRBD1 is a possible D gene (6 bases). The germline gives CDR1 SQVTM, CDR2 ANQGSEA. CDR3 length equals 16 residues. Trimming stripped 0 bases from V and 4 bases from J, with 16 bases between. The CDR3 reads CSVEDPDRTIYNEQFF. The CDR3 DNA reads TGCAGCGTTGAAGACCCCGACAGGACCATTTACAATGAGCAGTTCTTC.